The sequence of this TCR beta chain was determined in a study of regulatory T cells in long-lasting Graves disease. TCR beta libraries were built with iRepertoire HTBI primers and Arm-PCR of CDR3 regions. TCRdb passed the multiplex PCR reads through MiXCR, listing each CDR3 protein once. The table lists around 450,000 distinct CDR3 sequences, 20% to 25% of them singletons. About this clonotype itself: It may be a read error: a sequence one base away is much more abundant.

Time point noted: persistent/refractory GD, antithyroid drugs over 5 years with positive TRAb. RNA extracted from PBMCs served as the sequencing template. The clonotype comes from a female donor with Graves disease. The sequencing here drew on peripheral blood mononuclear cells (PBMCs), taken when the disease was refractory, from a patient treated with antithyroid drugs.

The DNA for the CDR3 is TGTGCCACCAGCAGAGAGCGGGAAGGGAGCACTGAAGCTTTCTTT. It codes for CATSREREGSTEAFF. The J gene is TRBJ1-1, the V gene TRBV15; D is unresolved. CDR1 LNHNV and CDR2 YYDKDF come from the germline V gene (reference sequence). This CDR3 region has 15 residues. V lost 0 bases to trimming and J lost 4 bases, with 12 bases between them.